One and the same sample provided the 26 T cell receptor beta chains below, sequenced in a study of PD-1 blockade in classical Hodgkin lymphoma. The time point here: cycle 4 day 1 (C4D1), after around six weeks of nivolumab. Each patient experienced a relapse that followed autologous stem cell transplantation, and brentuximab vedotin exposure varied. Sequencing was performed with immunoSEQ multiplex PCR; in TCRdb, only in-frame clones are kept and a portion is missing. The data contain about 28,000 clones, over 75% of them singletons. The sample here was peripheral blood mononuclear cells (PBMCs), taken before the fourth cycle of nivolumab. All receptors derive from a human donor with classical Hodgkin lymphoma.

The rearrangement uses TRBV6-1 and TRBJ2-3; D gene unclear. Germline-derived CDR1 and CDR2 are MNHNS and SASEGT. The CDR3 totals 13 residues. V gave up 5 bases and J gave up 2 bases, with 8 bases separating them. The CDR3 nucleotides are TGTGCCAGCAGTCACACTTACACAGATACGCAGTATTTT. Protein product: CASSHTYTDTQYF.

This chain links TRBV5-4 with TRBJ2-3; D remains ambiguous. Looked up from germline, CDR1 is SGHNT and CDR2 is YYREEE (reference sequence). There are 14 residues in the CDR3. Trimming took off 1 base at V and 1 base at J, with 7 bases between the two ends. CDR3 nucleotides: TGTGCCAGCAGCTTGCCCCCAGGCACAGATACGCAGTATTTT. This encodes CASSLPPGTDTQYF.

The rearrangement joins TRBV6-5 to TRBJ2-7; TRBD2 matches 9 bases. Germline CDR1 and CDR2: MNHEY and SVGAGI. The ends lost 8 bases at V and 7 bases at J; junction bases unmatched: 9. The CDR3 extends over 13 amino acids. CDR3 in amino acids: CASQAGGPREQYF. For the CDR3, the DNA is TGTGCCAGCCAGGCGGGGGGGCCGAGGGAGCAGTACTTC.

The chain is built from TRBV5-1 and TRBJ2-7; 9 bases are shared with TRBD2. Germline V gene data show CDR1 as SGHRS and CDR2 as YFSETQ. The ends lost 0 bases at V and 5 bases at J; junction bases unmatched: 6. This CDR3 comprises 15 residues. CDR3 sequence reads: CASSLDGTSPHEQYF. As DNA, the CDR3 is TGCGCCAGCAGCTTGGACGGGACTAGCCCCCACGAGCAGTACTTC.

V usage is TRBV18 and J usage is TRBJ1-1, with D tentatively TRBD1 (5 bases). Trimming took off 3 bases at V and 1 base at J, with 9 bases between the two ends. CDR1 is KGHSH, CDR2 LQKENI, per germline. The CDR3 runs to 14 residues. The chain's CDR3 is CASSPTTGNTEAFF. CDR3 nucleotides: TGTGCCAGCTCACCTACCACAGGGAACACTGAAGCTTTCTTT. The variable domain in full, with the rest retrieved from reference TRBV18 and TRBJ1-1, is NAGVMQNPRHLVRRRGQEARLRCSPMKGHSHVYWYRQLPEEGLKFMVYLQKENIIDESGMPKERFSAEFPKEGPSILRIQQVVRGDSAAYFCASSPTTGNTEAFFGQGTRLTVV.

This chain links TRBV28 with TRBJ1-1, with D possibly TRBD1 on 5 matching bases. Trimming left V 6 bases short and J 5 bases short, with 22 bases between. The CDR3 runs to 16 residues. Germline V gene data show CDR1 as MDHEN and CDR2 as SYDVKM. CDR3 sequence: CASRFPPAGVRTEAFF. The CDR3 bases are TGTGCCAGCAGATTCCCACCTGCGGGGGTGAGGACTGAAGCTTTCTTT. Supplemented by reference TRBV28 and TRBJ1-1, the full variable domain reads DVKVTQSSRYLVKRTGEKVFLECVQDMDHENMFWYRQDPGLGLRLIYFSYDVKMKEKGDIPEGYSVSREKKERFSLILESASTNQTSMYLCASRFPPAGVRTEAFFGQGTRLTVV.

As regards this clone: This CDR3 is also generated by other DNA sequences in the sample. The chain carries TRBV7-2 and TRBJ2-7; D ambiguous. The V gene lost 1 base and the J gene lost 5 bases, with 6 bases spanning the gap. CDR1 SGHTA and CDR2 FQGNSA come from the germline V gene. This CDR3 has 12 amino acids. DNA of the CDR3: TGTGCCAGCAGCTTAGTCCCCCACGAGCAGTACTTC. Amino acid sequence: CASSLVPHEQYF.

This chain connects TRBV6-5 to TRBJ2-7; D gene unclear. Trimming stripped 6 bases from V and 6 bases from J, with 12 bases between. CDR3 length: 12 amino acids. Germline V gives CDR1 MNHEY, CDR2 SVGAGI. In nucleotides, the CDR3 is TGTGCCAGCAGGGCGGACCCCTTCGAGCAGTACTTC. Residues: CASRADPFEQYF.

V is TRBV18 and J is TRBJ1-1; TRBD1 matches 7 bases. The V gene end was trimmed by 0 bases and the J gene end by 5 bases; junction bases not matched to a gene: 12. CDR1 and CDR2 (germline): KGHSH, LQKENI. The CDR3 runs to 17 residues. Here the CDR3 reads CASSPPIQGGRRTEAFF. The DNA of the CDR3 is TGTGCCAGCTCACCACCGATTCAGGGGGGAAGGAGAACTGAAGCTTTCTTT.

This clone came up once. This chain links TRBV7-9 with TRBJ2-3; D possibly corresponds to TRBD1 (6 bases). CDR3 length: 15 amino acids. CDR1 and CDR2 from the germline V gene are SEHNR and FQNEAQ (reference sequence). V shed 2 bases and J shed 2 bases, with 11 bases lying between them. CDR3 in amino acids: CASSLLGAHTDTQYF. CDR3 bases: TGTGCCAGCAGCTTACTGGGGGCCCACACAGATACGCAGTATTTT. Combining the CDR3 with reference TRBV7-9 and TRBJ2-3 gives the whole variable domain DTGVSQNPRHKITKRGQNVTFRCDPISEHNRLYWYRQTLGQGPEFLTYFQNEAQLEKSRLLSDRFSAERPKGSFSTLEIQRTEQGDSAMYLCASSLLGAHTDTQYFGPGTRLTVL.

The table lists this clone with a few counts. CDR3 protein: CASRSGNTIYF. Written as DNA, the CDR3 is TGTGCCAGCAGATCTGGAAACACCATATATTTT. This chain uses TRBV11-2 with TRBJ1-3; the D is unclear. The V end lost 6 bases, the J end lost 1 base, and 1 base lay between the germline ends. The CDR3 is 11 residues long. Germline loops: CDR1 SGHAT, CDR2 FQNNGV.

There are a few counts of this clone. The V gene is TRBV5-8, the J gene TRBJ2-4; D is uncertain. CDR1 and CDR2 (germline): SGHTS, YDEGEE. Trimming left V 1 base short and J 8 bases short, with 10 bases between. This CDR3 has 13 amino acids. The CDR3 nucleotides are TGTGCCAGCAGCTTGAGCAGGAGAGACATTCAGTACTTC. Translated, it gives CASSLSRRDIQYF.

This clone was recorded only once. The chain has TRBV5-8 and TRBJ2-5, with TRBD2 matching 15 bases. The ends lost 3 bases at V and 5 bases at J; junction bases unmatched: 11. The CDR3 runs to 18 residues. From germline, CDR1 is SGHTS and CDR2 YDEGEE. CDR3 coding DNA: TGTGCCAGCAGCTCTGGACGGACTAGCGGGAGGGCCCGGGAGACCCAGTACTTC. Encoded protein: CASSSGRTSGRARETQYF.

This sequence joins TRBV28 and TRBJ2-7; TRBD1 matches 10 bases. Germline-derived CDR1 and CDR2 are MDHEN and SYDVKM. The CDR3 is 15 amino acids. Trimming cost V 2 bases and J 9 bases; bases outside gene matches: 10. This chain's CDR3 is CASSLPGTGARGQYF. As DNA, the CDR3 is TGTGCCAGCAGTTTACCCGGGACAGGGGCCCGGGGGCAGTACTTC.

J is TRBJ2-7 and V is TRBV7-9; 10 bases align to TRBD2. CDR1 and CDR2 (germline): SEHNR, FQNEAQ (reference sequence). The trim removed 1 base at V and 5 bases at J, leaving 8 bases unmatched. The CDR3 loop spans 16 amino acids. Here the CDR3 reads CASSLGASGRGDEQYF. The CDR3 DNA sequence: TGTGCCAGCAGCTTAGGGGCTAGCGGGAGAGGCGACGAGCAGTACTTC.

V usage is TRBV11-3 and J usage is TRBJ2-3; 7 nucleotides align to TRBD2. From germline, CDR1 is SGHNT and CDR2 YENEEA. Trimming took 1 base from V and 1 from J; bases not matched to a gene: 2. The CDR3 length is 15 residues. For the CDR3, the DNA is TGTGCCAGCAGCTTAGTGGCGGGAGGCACAGATACGCAGTATTTT. As protein: CASSLVAGGTDTQYF.

This clone was detected once. V and J are TRBV19 and TRBJ2-5; 7 bases match TRBD2. The CDR3 covers 14 residues. With V trimmed by 8 bases and J by 4 bases, 10 bases remained unmatched. Germline assignment: CDR1 LNHDA and CDR2 SQIVND (reference sequence). The CDR3 sequence: CASGSGTTSETQYF. The CDR3 region has the DNA TGTGCCAGTGGGTCCGGGACTACCTCAGAGACCCAGTACTTC.

This clone has just one count. The V call is TRBV5-1, the J call TRBJ2-7, with 13 bases lining up with TRBD2. The length of the CDR3 is 16 residues. The junction had 3 bases not matched to a gene; V was cut back by 0 bases and J by 3 bases. Germline loops: CDR1 SGHRS, CDR2 YFSETQ. CDR3 DNA: TGCGCCAGCAGCTTGGGATGGACTAGCGGGAGCTACGAGCAGTACTTC. Its translation: CASSLGWTSGSYEQYF.

This clone was observed a handful of times. This sequence joins TRBV6-6 and TRBJ2-7; 9 bases fit TRBD1. V dropped 5 bases and J dropped 4; count of bases not matched to a gene: 9. Germline V CDR1 and CDR2: MNHNY, SVGAGI (reference sequence). The CDR3 consists of 15 residues. For the CDR3, the DNA is TGTGCCAGCAGTAACTTGGGACAGGGTACTTACGAGCAGTACTTC. Amino acid sequence: CASSNLGQGTYEQYF.

V gene TRBV27 combines with J gene TRBJ2-7; TRBD2 aligns across 9 bases. Germline V gene sequence: CDR1 MNHEY, CDR2 SMNVEV (reference sequence). V dropped 8 bases and J dropped 3; count of bases not matched to a gene: 8. The CDR3 contains 14 residues. DNA for the CDR3: TGTGCCAGCCGAGGGGCTAGCGGGAACTACGAGCAGTACTTC. It codes for CASRGASGNYEQYF.

V is TRBV28 and J is TRBJ2-4; D gene ambiguous. Germline CDR1 and CDR2: MDHEN and SYDVKM. The V end lost 1 base, the J end lost 3 bases, and 13 bases lay between the germline ends. The CDR3 covers 16 residues. CDR3 protein: CASSLLSPSHKNIQYF. Written as DNA, the CDR3 is TGTGCCAGCAGTTTATTGAGCCCCTCACACAAAAACATTCAGTACTTC.

This sequence joins TRBV5-1 and TRBJ2-1; D is ambiguous. CDR1 is SGHRS, CDR2 YFSETQ, per germline. The CDR3 extends over 12 amino acids. Trimming pared 0 bases from V and 6 bases from J, leaving 4 bases between. The CDR3 region has the DNA TGCGCCAGCAGCTTGGTGAGCAATGAGCAGTTCTTC. It is translated as CASSLVSNEQFF.

The V gene is TRBV19, the J gene TRBJ1-2; D is undetermined. In germline, CDR1 is LNHDA, CDR2 SQIVND (reference sequence). The length of the CDR3 is 13 residues. V dropped 8 bases and J dropped 4 bases, with 14 bases sitting between them. DNA for the CDR3: TGTGCCAGTGATCCCGGAAGGACCTATGGCTACACCTTC. Translation gives CASDPGRTYGYTF.

This rearrangement joins TRBV27 to TRBJ1-5; weak D call: TRBD1 (5 bases). Germline CDR1 reads MNHEY; CDR2 reads SMNVEV (reference sequence). Deletions cut 6 bases from V and 7 bases from J, with 13 bases between. The CDR3 length is 13 residues. The CDR3: CASRAGRSQPQHF. CDR3 coding DNA: TGTGCCAGCAGGGCAGGGCGAAGCCAGCCCCAGCATTTT.

The rearrangement joins TRBV7-2 to TRBJ2-1, with D uncertain. V dropped 5 bases and J dropped 3 bases, with 11 bases sitting between them. Germline values: CDR1 SGHTA, CDR2 FQGNSA. This CDR3 is 14 amino acids long. The CDR3 sequence: CASSPSRVYNEQFF. The CDR3 nucleotides are TGTGCCAGCAGCCCCAGCCGGGTCTACAATGAGCAGTTCTTC.

DNA for the CDR3: TGTGCCAGCAGCTTAGGAGGGAGTAACAATGAGCAGTTCTTC. Encoded protein: CASSLGGSNNEQFF. The gene calls are TRBV7-9 and TRBJ2-1; weak D call: TRBD2 (5 bases). This CDR3 comprises 14 residues. Deletions cut 1 base from V and 5 bases from J, with 9 bases between. Germline V gene lookup returns CDR1 SEHNR and CDR2 FQNEAQ (reference sequence).